This T cell receptor beta chain was captured in a study of blood T cell repertoires in COVID-19. The V segment lost 4 bases and the J segment 5 bases; nucleotides outside the gene matches: 11. CDR1 and CDR2 (germline): SGHTS, YDEGEE. CDR3 length: 15 residues. TCRdb keeps only in-frame clones here, not all; method: immunoSEQ multiplex PCR. The sample gives a few thousand clones, about 91% of which show up once; 6% to 8% is in the top ten. The sequence derives from a man between 45 and 60 years old with active COVID-19. Sequencing input: peripheral blood. V usage is TRBV5-8 and J usage is TRBJ2-5, with TRBD1 matching over 7 bases. The CDR3 protein is CASSATGVFRETQYF. The CDR3 nucleotides are TGTGCCAGCAGCGCAACAGGGGTCTTCAGGGAGACCCAGTACTTC. Supplemented by reference TRBV5-8 and TRBJ2-5, the full variable domain reads EAGVTQSPTHLIKTRGQQATLRCSPISGHTSVYWYQQALGLGLQFLLWYDEGEERNRGNFPPRFSGRQFPNYSSELNVNALELEDSALYLCASSATGVFRETQYFGPGTRLLVL.